The 30 T cell receptor beta chains below all came from one sample that was sequenced in a study of molecular identifiers for immune sequencing clone quantification. MiXCR, applied by TCRdb to the PCR reads, yields one record per CDR3 protein. The sample holds 400,000 to 600,000 distinct CDR3 sequences, 20% to 25% seen once. Material for sequencing was naive CD8+ T cells from blood, with Jurkat cell RNA spiked in. The subset here: FACS-sorted CD8+CD4-CCR7+CD45RA+ naive T cells. These receptors were collected from a human donor in good health. Some libraries in this study had Jurkat cell RNA spiked in.

This chain links TRBV30 with TRBJ2-1, with TRBD2 matching over 12 bases. J gave up 8 bases and V 0 bases, and 8 bases lay outside the gene matches. Looked up from germline, CDR1 is GTSNPN and CDR2 is SVGIG (reference sequence). The CDR3 extends over 16 amino acids. CDR3 protein: CAWSVRLAGVVYEQFF. For the CDR3, the DNA is TGTGCCTGGAGTGTCCGACTAGCGGGAGTCGTATATGAGCAGTTCTTC.

This clonotype was picked up a small number of times. V usage is TRBV30 and J usage is TRBJ2-7; TRBD2 matches at 15 bases. Germline-derived CDR1 and CDR2 are GTSNPN and SVGIG (reference sequence). The CDR3 is 15 amino acids. Germline trimming cut 2 bases from V and 5 bases from J; bases unmatched to any gene: 4. This CDR3 is CAWSRTSGGANEQYF. The CDR3 DNA is TGTGCCTGGAGTCGGACTAGCGGGGGGGCCAACGAGCAGTACTTC.

This clonotype has a handful of counts. V usage is TRBV7-2 and J usage is TRBJ2-2; a weak D match, TRBD1 (6 bases). V lost 5 bases and J 4 bases, leaving 14 bases between the germline ends. The CDR3 is 15 amino acids. Germline values: CDR1 SGHTA, CDR2 FQGNSA. The CDR3: CASSLPGTTTGELFF. In nucleotides, the CDR3 is TGTGCCAGCAGCCTCCCCGGGACAACCACCGGGGAGCTGTTTTTT.

This clonotype was recorded only once. One end of the junction is discordant with germline, which a read error may explain. The rearrangement joins TRBV5-3 to TRBJ2-5; possibly TRBD2 for D (5 bases). TRBV5-3 is an ORF, and what it does is uncertain. The CDR3 has 12 amino acids. CDR3 nucleotides: TGTGCCAGCAGCTTGGAGGAAGGGACCCAGTACTTC. Its protein product is CASSLEEGTQYF.

In this sample, this clonotype turned up many times. The rearrangement joins TRBV5-1 to TRBJ2-3, with TRBD2 matching over 7 bases. The CDR3 totals 16 residues. V shed 3 bases and J 2 bases; nucleotides not matched to a gene: 9. Looked up from germline, CDR1 is SGHRS and CDR2 is YFSETQ. The CDR3 bases are TGCGCCAGCAGCTACCTCGACGGGGGGTACACAGATACGCAGTATTTT. Translation gives CASSYLDGGYTDTQYF.

This clonotype has a count of ten or more. This sequence joins TRBV7-6 and TRBJ2-6; the D gene is possibly TRBD1 (6 bases). The CDR3 contains 16 residues. The V gene's germline CDR1 is SGHVS and CDR2 FNYEAQ. The V and J ends lost 5 bases and 1 base respectively, with 12 bases between them. This chain's CDR3 is CASSEQGRSGANVLTF. DNA for the CDR3: TGTGCCAGCAGCGAACAGGGTCGGTCTGGGGCCAACGTCCTGACTTTC. The entire variable domain, with the rest obtained from reference TRBV7-6 and TRBJ2-6, is as follows: GAGVSQSPRYKVTKRGQDVALRCDPISGHVSLYWYRQALGQGPEFLTYFNYEAQQDKSGLPNDRFSAERPEGSISTLTIQRTEQRDSAMYRCASSEQGRSGANVLTFGAGSRLTVL.

The V gene is TRBV28, the J gene TRBJ2-1; the D is unclear. CDR3 size: 13 residues. From germline, CDR1 is MDHEN and CDR2 SYDVKM. Trimming removed 6 bases at V and 0 bases at J, with 6 bases between. The CDR3 loop is CASRTSSYNEQFF. The CDR3 bases are TGTGCCAGCAGGACGAGCTCCTACAATGAGCAGTTCTTC.

The chain employs TRBV2 and TRBJ2-7; 16 bases align to TRBD2. Germline CDR1 SNHLY, CDR2 FYNNEI. V lost 2 bases to trimming and J lost 4 bases; unmatched junction nucleotides: 5. The CDR3 has 17 amino acids. The CDR3, as DNA: TGTGCCAGCAGTGAATCGGGACTAGCGGGAGGGGCTTACGAGCAGTACTTC. It codes for CASSESGLAGGAYEQYF.

This clonotype was seen once. Just one base apart from a much larger clone, this may be a read error. Since no conserved phenylalanine or tryptophan closes the CDR3, a read error is the likely cause. This rearrangement joins TRBV11-2 to TRBJ2-7; the D gene is possibly TRBD1 (6 bases). The CDR3 has 14 amino acids. The germline V gene encodes CDR1 SGHAT and CDR2 FQNNGV. Trimming cost V 6 bases and J 3 bases, with 15 bases left between them. CDR3 nucleotide sequence: TGTGCCAGCAGAGTAGAACAGGGATACTACGAGCAGTACCTC. Amino acid sequence: CASRVEQGYYEQYL.

At least ten counts were recorded for this clonotype. The CDR3 is CASSTPGTSSGANVLTF. The CDR3 region has the DNA TGTGCCAGCAGTACCCCGGGGACCAGCTCTGGGGCCAACGTCCTGACTTTC. The rearrangement uses TRBV6-2 or TRBV6-3 and TRBJ2-6, with D possibly called TRBD1 or TRBD2 (5 bases each). Germline V gene data show CDR1 as MNHEY and CDR2 as SVGEGT. The length of the CDR3 is 17 residues. The V end lost 5 bases, the J end lost 0 bases, and 14 bases lay between the germline ends.

This chain links TRBV4-3 with TRBJ2-2; 15 nucleotides agree with TRBD2. The germline gives CDR1 LGHNA, CDR2 YSLEER. The CDR3 runs to 19 residues. V shed 1 base, J shed 3 bases, and the junction held 6 bases outside the gene matches. This CDR3 is CASSQGTSGGAGYTGELFF. The DNA of the CDR3 is TGCGCCAGCAGCCAAGGGACTAGCGGGGGGGCCGGGTACACCGGGGAGCTGTTTTTT.

The chain is built from TRBV27 and TRBJ1-2, with D unresolved. The V and J ends lost 6 bases and 5 bases respectively, with 13 bases between them. CDR1 and CDR2 from the germline V gene are MNHEY and SMNVEV (reference sequence). The CDR3 sequence is 13 residues long. CDR3 nucleotides: TGTGCCAGCAGCGCTGGCATGGGGTATGGCTACACCTTC. Its translation: CASSAGMGYGYTF.

Of note for this clonotype: A read error may explain this, as a much larger clone is one base away. The rearrangement links TRBV20-1 to TRBJ2-7; possible D gene TRBD1, 5 bases. This CDR3 has 16 amino acids. The V gene's germline CDR1 is DFQATT and CDR2 SNEGSKA (reference sequence). CDR3 region: CSARGVPDSHVYEQHF. The CDR3 DNA is TGCAGTGCTAGAGGCGTACCCGACAGTCACGTCTACGAGCAGCACTTC.

Comment on this clonotype: This clone may be a read error of a much larger clone one base away. This chain joins TRBV27 and TRBJ1-2; D not certain. This CDR3 region has 13 residues. The V gene lost 4 bases and the J gene lost 6 bases, with 12 bases spanning the gap. Germline CDR1 is MNHEY and CDR2 is SMNVEV (reference sequence). CDR3 sequence (DNA): TGTGCCAGCAGTTCCCTCCCCTGGAATGGCTACACCTTC. Translating it yields CASSSLPWNGYTF.

This clonotype was seen repeatedly, ten times or more. The J gene is TRBJ2-5, the V gene TRBV7-9; D ambiguous. The CDR3 has 13 amino acids. In germline, CDR1 is SEHNR, CDR2 FQNEAQ (reference sequence). V was cut by 1 base and J by 5 bases, with 8 bases left in between. CDR3 DNA: TGTGCCAGCAGCTTAGTTAGTTCGGAGACCCAGTACTTC. As protein: CASSLVSSETQYF.

This clonotype was seen ten or more times. The V call is TRBV7-9, the J call TRBJ2-2; D is ambiguous. Germline V CDR1 and CDR2: SEHNR, FQNEAQ (reference sequence). The CDR3 runs to 15 residues. V was clipped by 7 bases and J by 5 bases, with 17 bases between them. CDR3 sequence (DNA): TGTGCCAGCACCCCTACCCCCCCAGGAACCGGGGAGCTGTTTTTT. It specifies CASTPTPPGTGELFF.

This clonotype was seen a handful of times. The chain uses TRBV12-3 or TRBV12-4 and TRBJ2-2; 7 nucleotides agree with TRBD1. Trimming removed 1 base from V and 0 bases from J; junction bases left unmatched: 8. This CDR3 is built from 18 residues. The DNA for the CDR3 is TGTGCCAGCAGTTTAGTCCCAATGGGACAGACGAACACCGGGGAGCTGTTTTTT. It encodes CASSLVPMGQTNTGELFF.

This clonotype was counted ten times or more. This rearrangement joins TRBV2 to TRBJ1-5; D may be TRBD1 (6 bases). Germline assignment: CDR1 SNHLY and CDR2 FYNNEI. The CDR3 spans 15 residues. Trimming left V 6 bases short and J 2 bases short, with 14 bases between. The DNA for the CDR3 is TGTGCCAGCAGGGCTACAGGGTTGGGCAATCAGCCCCAGCATTTT. It specifies CASRATGLGNQPQHF.

This clonotype was seen at least ten times. This chain connects TRBV6-6 to TRBJ2-7; D is perhaps TRBD1 (6 bases). This CDR3 has 12 amino acids. Germline CDR1 and CDR2: MNHNY and SVGAGI (reference sequence). Trimming removed 6 bases from V and 3 bases from J, with 9 bases in between. The CDR3 spells CASRNRVYEQYF. CDR3 DNA: TGTGCCAGCAGAAACAGGGTCTACGAGCAGTACTTC.

This clonotype was detected only a few times. The CDR3 coding sequence is TGTGCCAGCAGTTCAATACTAGCGGGAACCTTCAATGAGCAGTTCTTC. Amino acids: CASSSILAGTFNEQFF. J is TRBJ2-1 and V is TRBV6-2 or TRBV6-3, with 10 positions matching TRBD2. Trimming at V came to 4 bases and at J to 6 bases, leaving 9 bases not matched to a gene. Germline V gene sequence: CDR1 MNHEY, CDR2 SVGEGT. CDR3 length: 16 amino acids.

The sample holds many counts of this clonotype. J is TRBJ2-3 and V is TRBV12-3 or TRBV12-4, with D perhaps matching TRBD1 or TRBD2 (5 bases each). The ends were cut back, 6 bases at V and 5 bases at J, with 15 bases in the middle. CDR3 length equals 14 residues. CDR3 DNA sequence: TGTGCCAGCAGCCCTCCGGGGCCAGGAGATACGCAGTATTTT. Amino acids: CASSPPGPGDTQYF.

This clonotype appeared a single time. Being one base from a much bigger clone, this may be a read error. The chain carries TRBV20-1 and TRBJ2-5; 9 bases line up with TRBD2. V shed 6 bases and J 2 bases; nucleotides not matched to a gene: 16. The CDR3 contains 17 residues. Germline V lookup: CDR1 DFQATT, CDR2 SNEGSKA (reference sequence). The CDR3 sequence is CSAESGGGEETQETQYF. The CDR3 DNA is TGCAGTGCAGAAAGCGGCGGGGGGGAGGAAACACAAGAGACCCAGTACTTC.

This clonotype has a count of ten or more. The rearrangement uses TRBV4-3 and TRBJ1-1, with D possibly TRBD1 on 5 matching bases. The CDR3 extends over 15 amino acids. V was trimmed by 4 bases and J by 5 bases, leaving 17 bases between them. Germline loops: CDR1 LGHNA, CDR2 YSLEER. In DNA form, the CDR3 reads TGCGCCAGCAGCCGGGGGTATCTAGAGGGGACTGAAGCTTTCTTT. This gives the protein CASSRGYLEGTEAFF.

Comment on this clonotype: Just one base apart from a much larger clone, this may be a read error. The chain employs TRBV5-6 and TRBJ1-5; unclear D gene. The CDR3 is made up of 12 amino acids. CDR1 SGHDT and CDR2 YYEEEE come from the germline V gene. The V gene lost 1 base and the J gene lost 6 bases, with 5 bases spanning the gap. CDR3 nucleotides: TGTGCCAGCAGCTTGCTCAGTCAGCCCCAGCATTTT. This translates into CASSLLSQPQHF.

Notes on this clonotype: A junction boundary mismatches the germline segment, possibly from a read error. This rearrangement joins TRBV9 to TRBJ1-5, with D hard to call. CDR1 is SGDLS and CDR2 is YYNGEE in the germline V gene. This CDR3 has 15 amino acids. CDR3 amino acids: CASSQHDGSNQPRHF. The CDR3 DNA is TGTGCCAGCAGCCAACACGACGGAAGCAATCAGCCCCGGCATTTT.

The V and J genes are TRBV23-1 and TRBJ2-3; D unresolved. TRBV23-1 counts as an open reading frame of uncertain function. The length of the CDR3 is 16 residues. V was cut by 2 bases and J by 0 bases, with 12 bases left in between. The CDR3 DNA is TGCGCCAGCAGTCAAATTGAGGAAATAAGCACAGATACGCAGTATTTT. It codes for CASSQIEEISTDTQYF.

This clonotype was observed many times. A junction boundary mismatches the germline segment, possibly from a read error. The chain combines TRBV5-1 with TRBJ2-3, with D tentatively TRBD1 or TRBD2 (6 bases each). Germline CDR1 SGHRS, CDR2 YFSETQ. This CDR3 comprises 15 residues. The CDR3 spells CASSLIGGPTDTQYF. The CDR3 nucleotides are TGTGCCAGCAGCTTAATAGGGGGGCCGACAGATACGCAGTATTTT. Full variable domain (rest looked up from reference TRBV5-1 and TRBJ2-3): KAGVTQTPRYLIKTRGQQVTLSCSPISGHRSVSWYQQTPGQGLQFLFEYFSETQRNKGNFPGRFSGRQFSNSRSEMNVSTLELGDSALYLCASSLIGGPTDTQYFGPGTRLTVL.

This clonotype occurred a few times. V and J are TRBV4-1 and TRBJ1-2, with TRBD1 as a possible D gene (5 bases). This CDR3 contains 15 residues. The V end lost 0 bases, the J end lost 4 bases, and 12 bases lay between the germline ends. Per germline, CDR1 MGHRA and CDR2 YSYEKL. The CDR3 coding sequence is TGCGCCAGCAGCCAAGATGGTTTAGGGGCCTATGGCTACACCTTC. Translation gives CASSQDGLGAYGYTF.

This clonotype was observed a handful of times. This chain joins TRBV27 and TRBJ2-7; TRBD1 matches 9 bases. CDR1 and CDR2 from the germline V gene are MNHEY and SMNVEV (reference sequence). The V segment lost 2 bases and the J segment 4 bases; nucleotides outside the gene matches: 6. The CDR3 is made up of 15 amino acids. DNA for the CDR3: TGTGCCAGCAGTTTAATTGGGACAGGGTGGTACGAGCAGTACTTC. Translation: CASSLIGTGWYEQYF.

CDR3 residues: CASSSLVAASSYEQYF. The CDR3 region has the DNA TGTGCCAGCAGCTCCTTGGTGGCGGCAAGCTCCTACGAGCAGTACTTC. The rearrangement links TRBV7-6 to TRBJ2-7; D not resolved. The CDR3 loop spans 16 amino acids. Per germline, CDR1 SGHVS and CDR2 FNYEAQ. V gave up 4 bases and J gave up 0 bases, with 16 bases separating them.